The 14 T cell receptor beta chains given below trace back to one sample, sequenced in a study of identical twins. MiXCR, run by TCRdb on the 5' RACE reads, gives a single entry per CDR3 protein. The data hold some 240,000 distinct CDR3 sequences, with roughly a tenth observed a single time. Sequences were obtained from memory T cells sorted from blood. These receptor sequences come from a man in his forties or fifties in good health.

This chain uses TRBV12-3 or TRBV12-4 with TRBJ2-3; 8 bases map to TRBD1. The length of the CDR3 is 12 residues. After removal of 7 bases from V and 9 bases from J, the junction contained 6 bases not matched to a gene. CDR3: CASNQGAGTQYF. The CDR3 DNA sequence: TGTGCCAGCAACCAGGGGGCAGGGACGCAGTATTTT.

This clonotype came up many times. The J gene is TRBJ2-7, the V gene TRBV20-1; TRBD1 might be the D (6 bases). CDR1 DFQATT and CDR2 SNEGSKA come from the germline V gene (reference sequence). This CDR3 is 14 amino acids long. Trimming took off 6 bases at V and 6 bases at J, with 21 bases between the two ends. CDR3 in amino acids: CSALPGHRSSEQYF. The CDR3 region has the DNA TGCAGTGCGTTGCCGGGACACCGAAGCTCCGAGCAGTACTTC.

This clonotype was recorded at least ten times. J is TRBJ2-2 and V is TRBV6-2 or TRBV6-3; possible D gene TRBD2, 6 bases. The CDR3 consists of 16 residues. From germline, CDR1 is MNHEY and CDR2 SVGEGT. Between the trimmed V and J ends, which lost 2 bases and 3 bases, there was a span of 13 bases. CDR3 protein: CASSYPRGGDTGELFF. CDR3 DNA sequence: TGTGCCAGCAGTTACCCCCGTGGCGGGGACACCGGGGAGCTGTTTTTT.

This clonotype was counted at least ten times. The chain carries TRBV5-1 and TRBJ2-7; D is uncertain. The CDR3 totals 14 residues. Trimming cost V 2 bases and J 2 bases, with 11 bases left between them. Germline CDR1 is SGHRS and CDR2 is YFSETQ. The CDR3 is CASSFGGPAYEQYF. CDR3 coding DNA: TGCGCCAGCAGCTTTGGTGGGCCCGCCTACGAGCAGTACTTC. Filled out from reference TRBV5-1 and TRBJ2-7, the complete variable domain reads KAGVTQTPRYLIKTRGQQVTLSCSPISGHRSVSWYQQTPGQGLQFLFEYFSETQRNKGNFPGRFSGRQFSNSRSEMNVSTLELGDSALYLCASSFGGPAYEQYFGPGTRLTVT.

This clonotype has a count of ten or more. The chain carries TRBV20-1 and TRBJ2-5, with D uncertain. This CDR3 contains 11 residues. From germline, CDR1 is DFQATT and CDR2 SNEGSKA (reference sequence). CDR3 nucleotides: TGCAGCGCCAAGCAATCAGAGACCCAGTACTTC. Protein: CSAKQSETQYF.

The rearrangement joins TRBV18 to TRBJ1-6; 7 nucleotides line up with TRBD1. The CDR3 has 15 amino acids. The V gene end was trimmed by 5 bases and the J gene end by 7 bases; junction bases not matched to a gene: 8. From germline, CDR1 is KGHSH and CDR2 LQKENI. CDR3 residues: CASSSSVTGNSPLHF. DNA for the CDR3: TGTGCCAGCTCATCGTCCGTGACAGGGAATTCACCCCTCCACTTT. Variable domain in full (rest from reference TRBV18 and TRBJ1-6): NAGVMQNPRHLVRRRGQEARLRCSPMKGHSHVYWYRQLPEEGLKFMVYLQKENIIDESGMPKERFSAEFPKEGPSILRIQQVVRGDSAAYFCASSSSVTGNSPLHFGNGTRLTVT.

This clonotype was seen ten or more times. The rearrangement joins TRBV20-1 to TRBJ2-3; D possibly uses TRBD1 or TRBD2 (5 bases each). Germline CDR1 and CDR2: DFQATT and SNEGSKA (reference sequence). The V gene lost 5 bases and the J gene lost 4 bases, with 10 bases spanning the gap. The CDR3 consists of 12 residues. The CDR3 region has the DNA TGCAGTGCTCCCGGGACCTCAGATACGCAGTATTTT. Encoded protein: CSAPGTSDTQYF.

This sequence joins TRBV7-2 and TRBJ2-5; 8 bases agree with TRBD1. Per the germline V gene, CDR1 is SGHTA and CDR2 is FQGNSA. The CDR3 totals 14 residues. V dropped 6 bases and J dropped 3; count of bases not matched to a gene: 6. The CDR3 DNA sequence: TGTGCCAGCAGTTCACAGGGGGGCGAAGAGACCCAGTACTTC. As protein: CASSSQGGEETQYF.

V is TRBV2 and J is TRBJ2-1; perhaps TRBD2 as D (5 bases). V was trimmed by 4 bases and J by 1 base, leaving 14 bases between them. Germline V gene lookup returns CDR1 SNHLY and CDR2 FYNNEI. CDR3 length equals 16 residues. DNA of the CDR3: TGTGCCAGCAGTGGGGTCGAGTGGACTTCCTACAATGAGCAGTTCTTC. This sequence encodes CASSGVEWTSYNEQFF.

The rearrangement links TRBV19 to TRBJ2-7; D is uncertain. The germline V gene encodes CDR1 LNHDA and CDR2 SQIVND (reference sequence). V was clipped by 7 bases and J by 0 bases, with 13 bases between them. This CDR3 has 14 residues. CDR3 amino acids: CASKVGPNSYEQYF. In DNA form, the CDR3 reads TGTGCCAGTAAAGTAGGTCCGAACTCCTACGAGCAGTACTTC.

This clonotype was seen ten or more times. The V and J genes are TRBV5-1 and TRBJ2-3; D perhaps matches TRBD1 (5 bases). V was cut by 4 bases and J by 3 bases, with 12 bases left in between. Per the germline V gene, CDR1 is SGHRS and CDR2 is YFSETQ. The CDR3 loop spans 14 amino acids. CDR3 protein: CASSGHPQTDTQYF. The CDR3 bases are TGCGCCAGCAGCGGACACCCACAAACAGATACGCAGTATTTT.

The sample holds many counts of this clonotype. This rearrangement joins TRBV28 to TRBJ1-6, with 7 bases fitting TRBD1. The CDR3 runs 13 residues. Germline CDR1 MDHEN, CDR2 SYDVKM. With V trimmed by 7 bases and J by 7 bases, 4 bases remained unmatched. This CDR3 is CASIRQGNSPLHF. The CDR3, as DNA: TGTGCCAGCATACGACAGGGCAATTCACCCCTCCACTTT.

This clonotype appeared many times. The chain couples TRBV18 to TRBJ1-2, with unresolved D. Germline CDR1 is KGHSH and CDR2 is LQKENI. V lost 3 bases and J 4 bases, leaving 9 bases between the germline ends. CDR3 length: 13 residues. The CDR3 DNA sequence: TGTGCCAGCTCACCGGGGTCTGGCTATGGCTACACCTTC. Protein product: CASSPGSGYGYTF.

This clonotype was seen many times. The chain couples TRBV20-1 to TRBJ2-5; 7 nucleotides agree with TRBD1. CDR1 DFQATT and CDR2 SNEGSKA come from the germline V gene (reference sequence). With V trimmed by 4 bases and J by 4 bases, 12 bases remained unmatched. The length of the CDR3 is 15 residues. This chain's CDR3 is CSAKDREWYLETQYF. The DNA for the CDR3 is TGCAGTGCTAAAGACAGGGAATGGTATCTAGAGACCCAGTACTTC.